This T cell receptor beta chain is drawn from a study of blood T cells in healthy people across ages. A sample-barcoded 5' primer and a J-beta primer mix were used in a second PCR of roughly 7 to 11 cycles. TCRdb reprocessed the 5' RACE reads with MiXCR, giving one entry per CDR3 protein. The sample includes about 720,000 distinct CDR3 sequences, 20% to 25% seen only once; the top ten take roughly 3.5%. Germline lookup yields CDR1 ENHRY and CDR2 SYGVKD. V lost 0 bases, J lost 4 bases, and 10 bases lay in between. The CDR3 length is 15 residues. Another study also made use of these data, one on T cells of mothers and their children. Per that study: The TCR beta CDR3 read count exceeded 8.5 million for each mother and was several million for each child. Related mother-child pairs showed slightly, non-significantly higher overlap than unrelated pairs.

The specimen sequenced was blood. This chain connects TRBV10-3 to TRBJ2-1; D gene unclear. The clonotype was recovered from a boy between 10 and 17 years old in good health. The CDR3 coding sequence is TGTGCCATCAGTGAGTCGAGCCCTGAGTACAATGAGCAGTTCTTC. This sequence encodes CAISESSPEYNEQFF.